One TCR beta chain is described in this entry. This sample is drawn from a study of glioma-infiltrating T cells after dendritic cell vaccination. Study background: Three intradermal dendritic cell vaccine injections were given every two weeks.

The table came from immunoSEQ multiplex PCR; TCRdb's copy has only in-frame clones and leaves some out. The top ten hold around 12% of the sample, which has 95,000 to 110,000 clones, roughly 76% seen once. Deletions cut 0 bases from V and 10 bases from J, with 10 bases between. The CDR3 covers 14 residues. Looked up from germline, CDR1 is KGHSH and CDR2 is LQKENI. The V gene is TRBV18, the J gene TRBJ1-6; D is possibly TRBD1 (5 bases). The receptor comes from a human donor with glioblastoma. This sample comprised blood, obtained before dendritic cell vaccination. The CDR3 coding sequence is TGTGCCAGCTCACCACCGGGGGGTCGGTCACCCCTCCACTTT. Protein product: CASSPPGGRSPLHF.